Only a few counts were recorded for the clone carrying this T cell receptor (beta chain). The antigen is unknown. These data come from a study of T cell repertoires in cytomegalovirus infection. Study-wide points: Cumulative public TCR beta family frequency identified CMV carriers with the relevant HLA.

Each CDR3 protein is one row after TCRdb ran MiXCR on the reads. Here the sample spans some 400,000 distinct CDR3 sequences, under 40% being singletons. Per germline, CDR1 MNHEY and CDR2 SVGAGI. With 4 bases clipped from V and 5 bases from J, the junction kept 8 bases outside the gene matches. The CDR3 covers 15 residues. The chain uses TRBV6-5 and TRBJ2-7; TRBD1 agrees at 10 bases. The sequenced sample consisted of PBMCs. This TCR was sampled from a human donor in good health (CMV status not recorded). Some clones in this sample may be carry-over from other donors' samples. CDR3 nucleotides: TGTGCCAGCAGTTCACTCCCGGGACAGGGGAACGAGCAGTACTTC. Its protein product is CASSSLPGQGNEQYF.